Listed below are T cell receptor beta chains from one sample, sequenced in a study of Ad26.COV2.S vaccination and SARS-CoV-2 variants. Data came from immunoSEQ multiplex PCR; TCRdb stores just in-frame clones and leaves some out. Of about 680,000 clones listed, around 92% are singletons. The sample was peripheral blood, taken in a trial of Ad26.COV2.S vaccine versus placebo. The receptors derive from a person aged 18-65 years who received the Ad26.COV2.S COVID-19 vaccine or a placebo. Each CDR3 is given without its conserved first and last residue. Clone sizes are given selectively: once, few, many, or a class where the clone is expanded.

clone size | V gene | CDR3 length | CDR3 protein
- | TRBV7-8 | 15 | ASSLGPGGATNEKLF
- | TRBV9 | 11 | ASGRGGTDTQY
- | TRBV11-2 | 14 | ASSLDCRSPGNTIY
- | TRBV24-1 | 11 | ATSDPHKSEAF
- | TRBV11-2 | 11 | ASSPGGADEQF
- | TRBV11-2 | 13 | ASSLVWDSSYEQY
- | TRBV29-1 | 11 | SVEDRRDSEAF
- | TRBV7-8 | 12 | ASSLVHSGNTIY
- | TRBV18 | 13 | ASSPNLGGNGEAF
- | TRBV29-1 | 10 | SVARSTDTQY
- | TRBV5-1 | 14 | ASSFSGAGLNTEAF
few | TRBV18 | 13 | ASSSDGSPTYEQY
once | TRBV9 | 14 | ASSVEPGGTGYEQY
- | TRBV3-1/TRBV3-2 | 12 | ASSPEGLGNTIY
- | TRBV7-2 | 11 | ASTGPRSTEQY
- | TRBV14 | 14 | ASSQGFGFRTDTQY
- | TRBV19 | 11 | ASRGMAKNIQY
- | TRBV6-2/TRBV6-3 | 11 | ASSFFRSNEQF
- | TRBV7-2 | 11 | ASLKRREDTQY
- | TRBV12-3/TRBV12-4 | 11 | ASRVPAGNTIY
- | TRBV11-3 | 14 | ASSLGTADPYNEQF
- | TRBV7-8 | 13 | ASSFSVSPSYEQY
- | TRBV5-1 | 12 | ASSLGSLRGEQY
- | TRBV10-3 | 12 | AISGTSNGNEQF
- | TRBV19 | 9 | ASSMNTEAF
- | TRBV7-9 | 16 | ASSLPWYSGRLQETQY
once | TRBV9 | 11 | ASSVARDTEAF
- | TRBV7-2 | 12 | ASSQQAGGEKLF
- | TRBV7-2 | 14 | ASSLVWDSYNSPLH
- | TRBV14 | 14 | ASSQGGGRFNSPLH
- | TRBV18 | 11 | ASSPGQGPGYT
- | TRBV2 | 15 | ASSLRTVDYSNQPQH
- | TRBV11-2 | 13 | ASSLGRLNTGELF
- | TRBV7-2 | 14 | ASSPTGLRNTGELF
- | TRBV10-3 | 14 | AISPNSGRRIDTQY
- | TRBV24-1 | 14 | ATSDSEQGGLETQY
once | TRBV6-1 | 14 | ASSEAAGIPYNEQF
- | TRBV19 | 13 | ASTGVSANTGELF
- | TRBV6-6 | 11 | ASTEPENTEAF
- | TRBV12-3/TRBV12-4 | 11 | ASSRDRNQPQH
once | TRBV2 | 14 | ASRPPGLAGDNEQF
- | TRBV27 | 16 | ASSYLASPRTGTYEQY
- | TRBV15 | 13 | ATSRDTSGQETQY
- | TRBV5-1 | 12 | ASSQSGGDTEAF
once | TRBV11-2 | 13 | ASSLGLADQETQY
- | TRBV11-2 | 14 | ANSTRGQGGTDTQY
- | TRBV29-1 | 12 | SVKLAWRAETQY
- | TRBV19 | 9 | ASSLNNEQF